This T cell receptor beta chain was identified during a study of beta chain features in type 1 diabetes. Germline CDR1 and CDR2: MNHNY and SVGAGI (reference sequence). This CDR3 has 14 residues. The V end was cut by 5 bases, the J end by 2 bases, with 10 bases between. Reverse transcription of all isolated RNA meant that expressed TCRB transcripts were sequenced. The assay was immunoSEQ multiplex PCR, and TCRdb's table has in-frame clones only and misses some. The data contain 970,000 or so clones, 15% to 20% of them singletons. The source is a woman aged 18 to 35 in good health. The V call is TRBV6-6, the J call TRBJ1-3; TRBD1 might be the D (6 bases). The sample taken for sequencing was naive CD4+ T cells from blood. The CDR3 loop is CASSQGIPGNTIYF. The DNA of the CDR3 is TGTGCCAGCAGTCAGGGGATTCCTGGAAACACCATATATTTT.